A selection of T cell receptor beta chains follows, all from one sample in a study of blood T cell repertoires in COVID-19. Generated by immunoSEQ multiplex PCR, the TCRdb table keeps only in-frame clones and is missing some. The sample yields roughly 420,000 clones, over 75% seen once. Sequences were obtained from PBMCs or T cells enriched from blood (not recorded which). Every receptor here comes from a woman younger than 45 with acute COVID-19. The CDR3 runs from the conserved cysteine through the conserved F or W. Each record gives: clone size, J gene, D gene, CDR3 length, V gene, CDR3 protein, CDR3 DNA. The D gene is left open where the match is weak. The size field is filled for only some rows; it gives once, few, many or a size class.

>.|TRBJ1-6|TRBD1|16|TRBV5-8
CASSLTGVTYNSPLHF
TGTGCCAGCAGCTTGACAGGGGTAACCTATAATTCACCCCTCCACTTT
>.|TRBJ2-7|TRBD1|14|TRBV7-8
CASSTDRVIHEQYF
TGTGCCAGCAGCACGGACAGGGTCATTCACGAGCAGTACTTC
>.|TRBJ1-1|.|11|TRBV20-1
CSAILNTEAFF
TGCAGTGCTATTTTAAACACTGAAGCTTTCTTT
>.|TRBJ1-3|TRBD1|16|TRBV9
CASSEQGSYSGNTIYF
TGTGCCAGCAGCGAACAGGGGTCCTACTCTGGAAACACCATATATTTT
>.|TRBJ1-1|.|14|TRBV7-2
CASSFTTGNTEAFF
TGTGCCAGCAGCTTTACGACAGGTAACACTGAAGCTTTCTTT
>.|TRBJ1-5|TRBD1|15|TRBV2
CASSTRTGSNQPQHF
TGTGCCAGCAGCACCAGGACAGGGAGTAATCAGCCCCAGCATTTT
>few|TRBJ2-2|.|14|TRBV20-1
CSARGRSNTGELFF
TGCAGTGCTCGTGGGCGGTCGAACACCGGGGAGCTGTTTTTT
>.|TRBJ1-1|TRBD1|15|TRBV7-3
CASSAQTGMSTEAFF
TGTGCCAGCAGCGCTCAGACAGGGATGAGCACTGAAGCTTTCTTT
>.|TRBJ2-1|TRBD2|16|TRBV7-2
CASSLYPSGGNNEQFF
TGTGCCAGCAGCTTATATCCCAGCGGGGGAAACAATGAGCAGTTCTTC
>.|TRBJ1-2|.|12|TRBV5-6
CASSLDSNGYTF
TGTGCCAGCAGCTTGGACAGTAATGGCTACACCTTC
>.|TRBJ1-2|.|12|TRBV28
CASSFKNYGYTF
TGTGCCAGCAGTTTTAAAAACTATGGCTACACCTTC
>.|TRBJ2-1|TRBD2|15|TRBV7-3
CASSYPSGTNNEQFF
TGTGCCAGCAGTTATCCTAGCGGGACAAACAATGAGCAGTTCTTC
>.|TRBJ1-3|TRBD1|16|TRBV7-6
CASSGRQGGSGNTIYF
TGTGCCAGCAGCGGTCGACAGGGTGGCTCTGGAAACACCATATATTTT
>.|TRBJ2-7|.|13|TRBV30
CAWSVPSTYEQYF
TGTGCCTGGAGTGTACCGAGTACCTACGAGCAGTACTTC
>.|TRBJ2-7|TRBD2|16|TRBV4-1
CASSPHGTSFSYEQYF
TGCGCCAGCAGCCCCCACGGGACTAGCTTCTCCTACGAGCAGTACTTC
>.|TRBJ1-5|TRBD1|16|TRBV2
CASREFDRGLNQPQHF
TGTGCCAGCAGAGAATTTGACAGGGGCCTAAATCAGCCCCAGCATTTT
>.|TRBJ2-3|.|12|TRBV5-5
CASSPGVDTQYF
TGTGCCAGCAGCCCCGGGGTGGATACGCAGTATTTT
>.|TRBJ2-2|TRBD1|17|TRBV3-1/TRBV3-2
CASSQGPGQGFTGELFF
TGTGCCAGCAGCCAGGGACCGGGACAGGGGTTCACCGGGGAGCTGTTTTTT
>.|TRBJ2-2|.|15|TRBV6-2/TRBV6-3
CASSYAGINTGELFF
TGTGCCAGCAGTTACGCCGGGATCAACACCGGGGAGCTGTTTTTT
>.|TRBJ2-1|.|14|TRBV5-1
CASSLGERYNEQFF
TGCGCCAGCAGCTTGGGGGAGCGGTACAATGAGCAGTTCTTC
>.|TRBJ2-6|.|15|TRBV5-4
CASSPGTSGANVLTF
TGTGCCAGCAGTCCCGGGACATCTGGGGCCAACGTCCTGACTTTC
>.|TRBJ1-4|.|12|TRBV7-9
CASSTDSEKLFF
TGTGCCAGCAGTACGGATAGCGAAAAACTGTTTTTT
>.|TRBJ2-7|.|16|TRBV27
CASSLSKAGRAYEQYF
TGTGCCAGCAGTTTATCGAAGGCGGGTAGGGCCTACGAGCAGTACTTC
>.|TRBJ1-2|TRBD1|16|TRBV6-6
CASSPWTGDIPHGYTF
TGTGCCAGCAGTCCCTGGACAGGGGACATTCCGCATGGCTACACCTTC
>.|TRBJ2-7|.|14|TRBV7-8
CASSLRRTVYEQYF
TGTGCCAGCAGCCTCCGGAGGACAGTCTACGAGCAGTACTTC
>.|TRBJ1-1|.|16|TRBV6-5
CASSYSTRRRGTEAFF
TGTGCCAGCAGTTACTCCACTCGGCGGAGGGGCACTGAAGCTTTCTTT
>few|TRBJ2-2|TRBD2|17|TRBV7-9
CASSGFTSGANTGELFF
TGTGCCAGCAGTGGTTTTACTAGCGGCGCGAACACCGGGGAGCTGTTTTTT
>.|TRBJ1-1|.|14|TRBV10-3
CAISDQAVNTEAFF
TGTGCCATCAGTGATCAGGCCGTGAACACTGAAGCTTTCTTT
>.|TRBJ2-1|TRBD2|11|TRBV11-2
CASSLGLEQFF
TGTGCCAGCAGCCTGGGACTAGAGCAGTTCTTC
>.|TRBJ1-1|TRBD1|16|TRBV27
CASSLRNRGGNTEAFF
TGTGCCAGCAGTTTAAGGAACAGGGGGGGGAACACTGAAGCTTTCTTT
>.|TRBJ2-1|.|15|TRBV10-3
CAISETDRSYNEQFF
TGTGCCATCAGTGAGACGGACAGATCCTACAATGAGCAGTTCTTC
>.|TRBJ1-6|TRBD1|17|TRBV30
CAWGSSGGGGYNSPLHF
TGTGCCTGGGGGTCCTCAGGGGGCGGAGGGTATAATTCACCCCTCCACTTT
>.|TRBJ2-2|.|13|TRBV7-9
CASSETGYGELFF
TGTGCCAGCAGCGAAACAGGGTACGGGGAGCTGTTTTTT
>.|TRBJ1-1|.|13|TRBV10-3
CAGKRQENTEAFF
TGTGCCGGCAAACGACAGGAGAACACTGAAGCTTTCTTT
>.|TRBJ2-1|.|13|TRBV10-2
CASTRGGLGEQFF
TGCGCCAGCACGAGGGGGGGCTTAGGTGAGCAGTTCTTC
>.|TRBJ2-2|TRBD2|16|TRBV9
CASSATLAGNTGELFF
TGTGCCAGCAGCGCGACGCTAGCGGGGAACACCGGGGAGCTGTTTTTT
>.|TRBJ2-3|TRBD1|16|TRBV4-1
CASSQPGTGSTDTQYF
TGCGCCAGCAGCCAGCCCGGGACAGGGAGCACAGATACGCAGTATTTT
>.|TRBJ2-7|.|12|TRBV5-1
CASSFPPYEQYF
TGCGCCAGCAGCTTTCCCCCGTACGAGCAGTACTTC
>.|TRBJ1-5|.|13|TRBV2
CASDEGRGQPQHF
TGTGCCAGCGACGAAGGCAGGGGACAGCCCCAGCATTTT
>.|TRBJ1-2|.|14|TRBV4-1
CASSQTGPNGGYTF
TGCGCCAGCAGCCAGACAGGTCCCAATGGTGGCTACACCTTC
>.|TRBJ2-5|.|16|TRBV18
CASSRGKGGMQETQYF
TGTGCCAGCTCCCGGGGGAAAGGAGGGATGCAAGAGACCCAGTACTTC
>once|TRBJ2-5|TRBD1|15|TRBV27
CASRGRQGLQETQYF
TGTGCCAGCAGGGGACGACAGGGCCTACAAGAGACCCAGTACTTC
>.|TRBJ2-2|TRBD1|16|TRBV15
CATSRERDRGTGELFF
TGTGCCACCAGCAGAGAAAGGGACAGGGGCACCGGGGAGCTGTTTTTT
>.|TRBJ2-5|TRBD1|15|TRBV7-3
CASSFGDRGSETQYF
TGTGCCAGCAGCTTCGGGGACAGGGGGTCTGAGACCCAGTACTTC
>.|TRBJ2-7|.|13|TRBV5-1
CASSLGTKYEQYF
TGCGCCAGCAGCCTCGGGACAAAATACGAGCAGTACTTC
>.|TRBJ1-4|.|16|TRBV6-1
CASSEGRVGTNEKLFF
TGTGCCAGCAGTGAGGGCAGGGTGGGAACTAATGAAAAACTGTTTTTT
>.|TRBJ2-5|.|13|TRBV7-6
CASSLVQGETQYF
TGTGCCAGCAGCTTAGTACAGGGCGAGACCCAGTACTTC
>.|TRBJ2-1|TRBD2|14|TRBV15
CATSTGLVVNEQFF
TGTGCCACCAGCACGGGACTAGTGGTCAATGAGCAGTTCTTC
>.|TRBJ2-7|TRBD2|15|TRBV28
CASSRLAGGLYEQYF
TGTGCCAGCAGCCGACTAGCGGGGGGTCTCTACGAGCAGTACTTC
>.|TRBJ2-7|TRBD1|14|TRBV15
CATNRDRAYYEQYF
TGTGCCACCAACCGGGACAGGGCATACTACGAGCAGTACTTC
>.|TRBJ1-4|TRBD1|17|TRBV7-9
CASSSTGGHYTNEKLFF
TGTGCCAGCAGCTCGACAGGGGGCCATTATACTAATGAAAAACTGTTTTTT
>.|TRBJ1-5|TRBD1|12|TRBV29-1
CSVEYGDRGQHF
TGCAGCGTTGAATACGGTGACAGGGGGCAGCATTTT